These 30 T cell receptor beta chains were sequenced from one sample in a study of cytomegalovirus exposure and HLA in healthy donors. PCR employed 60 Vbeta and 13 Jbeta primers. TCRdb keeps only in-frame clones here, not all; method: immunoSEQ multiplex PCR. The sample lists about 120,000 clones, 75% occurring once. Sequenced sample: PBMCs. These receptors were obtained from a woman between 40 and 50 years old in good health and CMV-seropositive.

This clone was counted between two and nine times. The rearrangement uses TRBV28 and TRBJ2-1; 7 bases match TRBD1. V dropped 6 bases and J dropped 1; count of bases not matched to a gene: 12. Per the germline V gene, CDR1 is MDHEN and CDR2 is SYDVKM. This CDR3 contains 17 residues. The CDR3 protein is CASSLRLKGASYNEQFF. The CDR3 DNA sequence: TGTGCCAGCAGCCTACGACTCAAGGGGGCGTCCTACAATGAGCAGTTCTTC.

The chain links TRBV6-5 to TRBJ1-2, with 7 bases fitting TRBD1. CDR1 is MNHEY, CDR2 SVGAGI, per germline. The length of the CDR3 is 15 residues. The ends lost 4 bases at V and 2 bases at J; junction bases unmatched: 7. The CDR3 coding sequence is TGTGCCAGCAGTTCATCGACGACAGGGAACTATGGCTACACCTTC. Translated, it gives CASSSSTTGNYGYTF.

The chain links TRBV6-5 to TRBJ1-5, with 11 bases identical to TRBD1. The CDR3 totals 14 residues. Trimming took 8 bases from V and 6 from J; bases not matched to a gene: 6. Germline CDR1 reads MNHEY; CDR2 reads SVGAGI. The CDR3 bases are TGTGCCAGCTCCAGGACAGGGGGCTTTCAGCCCCAGCATTTT. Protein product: CASSRTGGFQPQHF.

This chain's CDR3 is CASSHSGSGYTF. In nucleotides, the CDR3 is TGTGCCAGCAGCCACTCGGGGAGTGGCTACACCTTC. The chain is built from TRBV7-6 and TRBJ1-2; D call uncertain. The germline V gene encodes CDR1 SGHVS and CDR2 FNYEAQ. CDR3 length equals 12 residues. Trimming left V 5 bases short and J 7 bases short, with 11 bases between.

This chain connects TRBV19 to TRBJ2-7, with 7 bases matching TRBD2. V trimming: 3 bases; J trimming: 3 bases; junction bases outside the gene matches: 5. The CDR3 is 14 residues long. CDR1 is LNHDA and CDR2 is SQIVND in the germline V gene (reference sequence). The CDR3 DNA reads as TGTGCCAGTAGTATGGGGGGGAAGAGCTACGAGCAGTACTTC. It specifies CASSMGGKSYEQYF.

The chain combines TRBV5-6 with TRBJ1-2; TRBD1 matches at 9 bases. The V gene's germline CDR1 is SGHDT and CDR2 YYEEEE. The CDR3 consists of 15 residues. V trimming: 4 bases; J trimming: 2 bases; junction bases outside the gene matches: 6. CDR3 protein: CASSLRTGANYGYTF. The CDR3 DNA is TGTGCCAGCAGCCTGCGGACAGGGGCGAACTATGGCTACACCTTC.

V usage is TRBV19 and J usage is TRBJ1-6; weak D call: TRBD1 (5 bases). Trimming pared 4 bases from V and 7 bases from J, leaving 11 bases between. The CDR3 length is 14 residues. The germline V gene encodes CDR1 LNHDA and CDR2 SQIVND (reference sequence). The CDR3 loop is CASSRDSANSPLHF. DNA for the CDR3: TGTGCCAGTAGTAGGGACTCTGCCAATTCACCCCTCCACTTT.

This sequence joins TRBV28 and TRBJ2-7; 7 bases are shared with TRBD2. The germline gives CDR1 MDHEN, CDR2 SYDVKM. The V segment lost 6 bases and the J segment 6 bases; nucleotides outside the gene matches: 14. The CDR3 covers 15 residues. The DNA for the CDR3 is TGTGCCAGCAGCCGCCTTAGCGGGCCCACCCGCGAGCAGTACTTC. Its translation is CASSRLSGPTREQYF.

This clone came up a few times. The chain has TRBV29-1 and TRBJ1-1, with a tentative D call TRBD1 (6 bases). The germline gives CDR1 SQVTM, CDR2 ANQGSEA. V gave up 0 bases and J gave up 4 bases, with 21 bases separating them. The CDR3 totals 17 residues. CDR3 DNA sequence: TGCAGCGTTGAAGATCCTACCCCCTTGGGGGGGCTCACTGAAGCTTTCTTT. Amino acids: CSVEDPTPLGGLTEAFF. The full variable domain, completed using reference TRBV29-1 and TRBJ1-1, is SAVISQKPSRDICQRGTSLTIQCQVDSQVTMMFWYRQQPGQSLTLIATANQGSEATYESGFVIDKFPISRPNLTFSTLTVSNMSPEDSSIYLCSVEDPTPLGGLTEAFFGQGTRLTVV.

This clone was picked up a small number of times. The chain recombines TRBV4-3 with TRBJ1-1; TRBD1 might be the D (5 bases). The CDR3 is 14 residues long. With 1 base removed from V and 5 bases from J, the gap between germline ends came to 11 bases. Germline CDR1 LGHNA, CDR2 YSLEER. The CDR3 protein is CASSQVAGMTEAFF. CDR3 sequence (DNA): TGCGCCAGCAGCCAAGTCGCAGGGATGACTGAAGCTTTCTTT.

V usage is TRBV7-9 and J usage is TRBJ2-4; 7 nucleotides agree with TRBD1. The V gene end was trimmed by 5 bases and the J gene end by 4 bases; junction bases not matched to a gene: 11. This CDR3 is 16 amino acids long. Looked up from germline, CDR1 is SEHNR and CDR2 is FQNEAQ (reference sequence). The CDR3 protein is CASSRQGPSSKNIQYF. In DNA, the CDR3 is TGTGCCAGCAGCAGACAGGGTCCTAGTTCTAAAAACATTCAGTACTTC.

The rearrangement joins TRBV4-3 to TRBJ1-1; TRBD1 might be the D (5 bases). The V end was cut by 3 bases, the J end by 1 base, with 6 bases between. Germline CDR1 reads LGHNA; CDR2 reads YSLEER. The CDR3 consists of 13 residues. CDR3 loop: CASSQGGNTEAFF. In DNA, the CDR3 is TGCGCCAGCAGCCAGGGGGGGAACACTGAAGCTTTCTTT.

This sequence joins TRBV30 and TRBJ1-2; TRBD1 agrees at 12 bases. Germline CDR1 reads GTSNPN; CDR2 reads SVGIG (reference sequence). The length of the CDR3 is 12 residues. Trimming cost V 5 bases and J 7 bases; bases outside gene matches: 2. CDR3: CAWGTGGPGYTF. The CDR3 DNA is TGTGCCTGGGGGACAGGGGGCCCTGGCTACACCTTC.

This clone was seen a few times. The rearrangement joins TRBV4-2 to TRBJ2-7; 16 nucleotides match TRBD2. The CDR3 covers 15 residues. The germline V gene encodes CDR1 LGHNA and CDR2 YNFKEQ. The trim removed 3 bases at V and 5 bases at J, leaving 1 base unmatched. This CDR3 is CASSQGLAGGDEQYF. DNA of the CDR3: TGTGCCAGCAGCCAGGGACTAGCGGGGGGGGACGAGCAGTACTTC.

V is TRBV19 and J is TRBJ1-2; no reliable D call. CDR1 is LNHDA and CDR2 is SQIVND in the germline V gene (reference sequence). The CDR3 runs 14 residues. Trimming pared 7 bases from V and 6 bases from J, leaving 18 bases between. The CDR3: CASIPSPGSDGYTF. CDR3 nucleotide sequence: TGTGCCAGTATCCCAAGTCCCGGGTCAGATGGCTACACCTTC.

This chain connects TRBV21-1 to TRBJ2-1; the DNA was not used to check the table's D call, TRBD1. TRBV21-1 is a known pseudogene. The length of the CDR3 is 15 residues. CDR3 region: CASSPDRVYDNEQFF. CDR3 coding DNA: TGTGCCAGCAGCCCTGACAGGGTATACGACAATGAGCAGTTCTTC.

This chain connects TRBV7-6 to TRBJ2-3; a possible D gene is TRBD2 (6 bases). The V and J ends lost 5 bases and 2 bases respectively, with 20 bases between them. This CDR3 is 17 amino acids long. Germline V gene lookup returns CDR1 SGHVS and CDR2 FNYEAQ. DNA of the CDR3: TGTGCCAGCAGCCCCCAACAGACTAGACTCTCCACAGATACGCAGTATTTT. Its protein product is CASSPQQTRLSTDTQYF. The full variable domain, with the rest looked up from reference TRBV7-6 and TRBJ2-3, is GAGVSQSPRYKVTKRGQDVALRCDPISGHVSLYWYRQALGQGPEFLTYFNYEAQQDKSGLPNDRFSAERPEGSISTLTIQRTEQRDSAMYRCASSPQQTRLSTDTQYFGPGTRLTVL.

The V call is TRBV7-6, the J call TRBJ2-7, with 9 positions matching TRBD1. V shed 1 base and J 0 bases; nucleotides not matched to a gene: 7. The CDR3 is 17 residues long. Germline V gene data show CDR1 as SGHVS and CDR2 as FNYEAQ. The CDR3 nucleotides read TGTGCCAGCAGCTTAGTAAGGACAGGGGCGAGCTCCTACGAGCAGTACTTC. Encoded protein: CASSLVRTGASSYEQYF.

The CDR3 protein is CASTDRIGTNTEAFF. The CDR3 coding sequence is TGTGCCAGTACCGACAGAATTGGAACGAACACTGAAGCTTTCTTT. The genes are TRBV6-1 and TRBJ1-1; TRBD1 might be the D (5 bases). CDR3 length equals 15 residues. V was trimmed by 9 bases and J by 1 base, leaving 18 bases between them. The germline V gene has CDR1 MNHNS and CDR2 SASEGT.

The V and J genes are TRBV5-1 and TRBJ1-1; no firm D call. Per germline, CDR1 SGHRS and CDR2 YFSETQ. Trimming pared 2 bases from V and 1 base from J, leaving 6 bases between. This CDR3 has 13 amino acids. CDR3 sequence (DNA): TGCGCCAGCAGCTTCGAGGGGAACACTGAAGCTTTCTTT. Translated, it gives CASSFEGNTEAFF.

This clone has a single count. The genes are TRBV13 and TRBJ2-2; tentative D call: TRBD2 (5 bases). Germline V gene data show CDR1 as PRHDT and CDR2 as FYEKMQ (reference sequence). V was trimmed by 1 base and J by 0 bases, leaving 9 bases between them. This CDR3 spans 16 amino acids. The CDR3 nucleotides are TGTGCCAGCAGCTTAGTTTCCGGGACGAACACCGGGGAGCTGTTTTTT. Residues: CASSLVSGTNTGELFF.

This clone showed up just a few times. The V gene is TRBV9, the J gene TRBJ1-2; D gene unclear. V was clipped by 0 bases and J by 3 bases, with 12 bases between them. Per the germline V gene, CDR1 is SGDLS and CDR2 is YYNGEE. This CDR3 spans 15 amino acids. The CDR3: CASSVGPAQDYGYTF. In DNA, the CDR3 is TGTGCCAGCAGCGTAGGTCCCGCGCAAGACTATGGCTACACCTTC.

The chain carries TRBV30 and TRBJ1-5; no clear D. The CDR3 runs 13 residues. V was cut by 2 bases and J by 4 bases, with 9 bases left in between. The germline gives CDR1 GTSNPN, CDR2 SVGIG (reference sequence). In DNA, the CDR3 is TGTGCCTGGAGTCAACGGGAAAATCAGCCCCAGCATTTT. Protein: CAWSQRENQPQHF.

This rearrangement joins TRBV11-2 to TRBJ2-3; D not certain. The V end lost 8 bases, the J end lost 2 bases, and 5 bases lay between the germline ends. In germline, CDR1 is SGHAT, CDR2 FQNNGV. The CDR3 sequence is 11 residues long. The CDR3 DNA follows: TGTGCCAGCGGAGTCACAGATACGCAGTATTTT. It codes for CASGVTDTQYF.

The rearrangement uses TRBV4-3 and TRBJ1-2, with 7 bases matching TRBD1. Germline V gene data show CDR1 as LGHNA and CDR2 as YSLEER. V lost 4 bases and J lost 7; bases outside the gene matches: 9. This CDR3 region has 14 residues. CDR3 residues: CASSPDRVARGYTF. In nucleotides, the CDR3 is TGCGCCAGCAGCCCCGACAGGGTAGCTCGTGGCTACACCTTC.

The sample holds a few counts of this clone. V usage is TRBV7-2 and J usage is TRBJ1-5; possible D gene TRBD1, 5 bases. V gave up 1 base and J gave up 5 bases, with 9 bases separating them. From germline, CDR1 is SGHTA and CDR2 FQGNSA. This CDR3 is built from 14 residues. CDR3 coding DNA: TGTGCCAGCAGCTTAGGGGGGGTGGATCAGCCCCAGCATTTT. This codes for CASSLGGVDQPQHF.

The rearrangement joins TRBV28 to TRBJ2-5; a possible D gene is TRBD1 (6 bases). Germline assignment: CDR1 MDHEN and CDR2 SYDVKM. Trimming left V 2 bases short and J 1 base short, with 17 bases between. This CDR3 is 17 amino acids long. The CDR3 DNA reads TGTGCCAGCAGTTTAGCTGAGGGACAAGAGCCCCAAGAGACCCAGTACTTC. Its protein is CASSLAEGQEPQETQYF.

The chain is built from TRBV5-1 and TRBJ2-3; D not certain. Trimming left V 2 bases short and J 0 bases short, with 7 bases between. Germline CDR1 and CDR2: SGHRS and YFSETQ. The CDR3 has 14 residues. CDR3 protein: CASSFTESTDTQYF. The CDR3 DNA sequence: TGCGCCAGCAGCTTCACTGAGAGCACAGATACGCAGTATTTT.

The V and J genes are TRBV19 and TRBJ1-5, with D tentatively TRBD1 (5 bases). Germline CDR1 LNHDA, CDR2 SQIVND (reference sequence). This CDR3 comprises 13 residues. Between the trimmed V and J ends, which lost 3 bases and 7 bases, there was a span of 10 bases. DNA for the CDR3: TGTGCCAGTAGTATTAGGGGAAGACAGCCCCAGCATTTT. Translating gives CASSIRGRQPQHF.

Here the CDR3 reads CASSLAVSTDTQYF. CDR3 sequence (DNA): TGTGCCAGCAGCTTGGCGGTTAGCACAGATACGCAGTATTTT. This rearrangement joins TRBV5-6 to TRBJ2-3; D unclear. V lost 0 bases to trimming and J lost 0 bases, with 5 bases between them. This CDR3 has 14 residues. Germline V gene lookup returns CDR1 SGHDT and CDR2 YYEEEE.